This T cell receptor (beta chain) was sequenced during a study of cytomegalovirus exposure and HLA in healthy donors. A multiplex PCR was run with 60 Vbeta primers and 13 Jbeta primers. Using immunoSEQ multiplex PCR, the repertoire was profiled, and TCRdb retains in-frame clones only, with some absent. The sample contains about 150,000 clones, roughly 75% of which appear only once. The CDR3 extends over 15 amino acids. Germline-derived CDR1 and CDR2 are LNHDA and SQIVND (reference sequence). The V and J ends lost 4 bases and 5 bases, in that order; junction bases with no gene match: 7. The TCR originated in a man aged 25-40 years in good health. Material for sequencing was PBMCs. The chain has TRBV19 and TRBJ2-7; TRBD2 matches 11 bases. CDR3 coding DNA: TGTGCCAGTAGTACTCAACTAGCGGGAGAGGACGAGCAGTACTTC. It translates to CASSTQLAGEDEQYF.